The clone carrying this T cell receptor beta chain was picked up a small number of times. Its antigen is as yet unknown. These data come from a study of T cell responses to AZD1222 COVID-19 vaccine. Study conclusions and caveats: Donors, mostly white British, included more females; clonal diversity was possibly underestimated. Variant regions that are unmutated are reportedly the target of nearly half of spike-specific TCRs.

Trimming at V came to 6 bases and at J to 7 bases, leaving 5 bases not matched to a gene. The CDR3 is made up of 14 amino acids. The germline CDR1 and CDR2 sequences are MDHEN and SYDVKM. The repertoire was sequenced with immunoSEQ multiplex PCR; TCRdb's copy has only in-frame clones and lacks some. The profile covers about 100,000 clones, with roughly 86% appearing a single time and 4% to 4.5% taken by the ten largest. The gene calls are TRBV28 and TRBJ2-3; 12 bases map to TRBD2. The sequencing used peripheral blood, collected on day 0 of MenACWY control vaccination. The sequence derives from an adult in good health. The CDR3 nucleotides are TGTGCCAGCAGCCCAGGACTAGCGGGAAATACGCAGTATTTT. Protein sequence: CASSPGLAGNTQYF.